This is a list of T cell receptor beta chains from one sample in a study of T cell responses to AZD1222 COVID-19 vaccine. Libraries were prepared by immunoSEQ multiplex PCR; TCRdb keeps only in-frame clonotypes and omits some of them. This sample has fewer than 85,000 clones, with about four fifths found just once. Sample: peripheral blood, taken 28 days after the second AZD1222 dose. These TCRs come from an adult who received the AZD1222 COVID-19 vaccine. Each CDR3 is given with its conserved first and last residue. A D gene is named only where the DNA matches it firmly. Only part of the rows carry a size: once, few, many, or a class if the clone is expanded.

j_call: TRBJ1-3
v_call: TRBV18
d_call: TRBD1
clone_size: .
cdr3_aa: CASSPRQGENTIYF
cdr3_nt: TGTGCCAGCTCACCCCGACAGGGGGAAAACACCATATATTTT

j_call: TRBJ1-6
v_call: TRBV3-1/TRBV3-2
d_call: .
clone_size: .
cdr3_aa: CASSTAGTGDNSPLHF
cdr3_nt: TGTGCCAGCAGCACTGCTGGGACTGGCGATAATTCACCCCTCCACTTT

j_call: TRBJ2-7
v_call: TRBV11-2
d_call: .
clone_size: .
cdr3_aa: CASSLEGLYEQYF
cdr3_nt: TGTGCCAGCAGCTTAGAGGGACTCTACGAGCAGTACTTC

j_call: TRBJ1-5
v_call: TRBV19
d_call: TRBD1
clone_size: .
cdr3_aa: CASSSRDRGLSNQPQHF
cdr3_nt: TGTGCCAGTAGTTCCCGGGACAGGGGGCTAAGCAATCAGCCCCAGCATTTT

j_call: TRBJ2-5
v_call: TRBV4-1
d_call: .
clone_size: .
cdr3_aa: CASSLGVGGETQYF
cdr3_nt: TGCGCCAGCAGCCTTGGCGTGGGGGGAGAGACCCAGTACTTC

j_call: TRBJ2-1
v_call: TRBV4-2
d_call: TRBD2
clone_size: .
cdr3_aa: CASSQVAGVNNEQFF
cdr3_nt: TGTGCCAGCAGCCAAGTAGCGGGAGTTAACAATGAGCAGTTCTTC

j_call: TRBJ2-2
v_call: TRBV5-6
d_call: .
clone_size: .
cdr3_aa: CASSQGYSNTGELFF
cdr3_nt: TGTGCCAGCAGCCAGGGGTATTCGAACACCGGGGAGCTGTTTTTT

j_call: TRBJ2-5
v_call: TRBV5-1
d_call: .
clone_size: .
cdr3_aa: CASSSGGYGGQETQYF
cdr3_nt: TGCGCCAGCAGCTCGGGGGGCTACGGGGGCCAAGAGACCCAGTACTTC

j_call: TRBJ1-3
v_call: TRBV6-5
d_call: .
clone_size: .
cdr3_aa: CASKKQGPGNTIYF
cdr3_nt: TGTGCCAGCAAAAAACAGGGCCCTGGAAACACCATATATTTT

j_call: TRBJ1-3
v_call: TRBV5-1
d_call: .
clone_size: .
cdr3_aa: CASSLYDSGNTIYF
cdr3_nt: TGCGCCAGCAGCTTGTATGACTCTGGAAACACCATATATTTT

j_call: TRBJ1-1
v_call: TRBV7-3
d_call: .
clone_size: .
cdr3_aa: CASSLSGQTNTEAFF
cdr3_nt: TGTGCCAGCAGCTTATCGGGACAAACGAACACTGAAGCTTTCTTT

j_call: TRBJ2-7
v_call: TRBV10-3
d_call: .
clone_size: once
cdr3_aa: CAIRSGDEQYF
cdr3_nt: TGTGCCATCAGATCTGGCGACGAGCAGTACTTC

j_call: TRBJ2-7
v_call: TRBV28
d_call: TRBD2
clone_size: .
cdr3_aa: CASSLAGGYEQYF
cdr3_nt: TGTGCCAGCAGTTTAGCGGGAGGGTACGAGCAGTACTTC

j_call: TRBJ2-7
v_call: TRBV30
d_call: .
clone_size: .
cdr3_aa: CAWSVRGAYEQYF
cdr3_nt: TGTGCCTGGAGTGTCAGGGGGGCCTACGAGCAGTACTTC

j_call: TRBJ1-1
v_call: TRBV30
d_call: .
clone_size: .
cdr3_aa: CAWSGIAWRAQNTEAFF
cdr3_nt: TGTGCCTGGAGTGGGATCGCTTGGAGGGCCCAGAACACTGAAGCTTTCTTT

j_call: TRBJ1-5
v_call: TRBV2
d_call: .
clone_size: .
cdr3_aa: CASSRGEGTSNQPQHF
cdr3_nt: TGTGCCAGCAGTCGAGGGGAGGGGACTAGCAATCAGCCCCAGCATTTT

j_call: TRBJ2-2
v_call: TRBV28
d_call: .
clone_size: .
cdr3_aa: CASRKLATGELFF
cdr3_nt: TGTGCCAGCAGGAAATTAGCAACCGGGGAGCTGTTTTTT

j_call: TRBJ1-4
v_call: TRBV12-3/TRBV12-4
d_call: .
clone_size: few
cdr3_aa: CASSLIRAEKLFF
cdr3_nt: TGTGCCAGCAGTTTGATCAGGGCTGAAAAACTGTTTTTT

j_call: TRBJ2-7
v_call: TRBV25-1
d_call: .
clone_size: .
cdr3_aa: CASSGPYEQYF
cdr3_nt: TGTGCCAGCAGCGGGCCTTACGAGCAGTACTTC

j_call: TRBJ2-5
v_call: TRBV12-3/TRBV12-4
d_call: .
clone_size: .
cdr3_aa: CASSPQGETQYF
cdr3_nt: TGTGCCAGCAGTCCCCAGGGGGAGACCCAGTACTTC

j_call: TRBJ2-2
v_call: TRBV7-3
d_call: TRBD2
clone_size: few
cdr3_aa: CASRAGTSGTGELFF
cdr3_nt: TGTGCCAGCAGGGCGGGGACTAGCGGCACCGGGGAGCTGTTTTTT

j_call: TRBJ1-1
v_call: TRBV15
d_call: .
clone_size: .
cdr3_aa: CATSSGQETEAFF
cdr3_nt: TGTGCCACCAGCAGCGGGCAGGAGACTGAAGCTTTCTTT

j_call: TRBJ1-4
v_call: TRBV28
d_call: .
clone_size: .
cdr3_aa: CASIKSGEKLFF
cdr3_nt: TGTGCCAGCATCAAAAGTGGTGAAAAACTGTTTTTT

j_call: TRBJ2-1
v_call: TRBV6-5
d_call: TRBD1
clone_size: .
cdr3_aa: CASRRILTGGGEQFF
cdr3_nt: TGTGCCAGCCGACGGATACTGACAGGGGGGGGTGAGCAGTTCTTC

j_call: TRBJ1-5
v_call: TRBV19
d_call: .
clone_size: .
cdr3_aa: CASSSRTAYSNQPQHF
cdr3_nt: TGTGCCAGTAGCAGCCGCACGGCTTATAGCAATCAGCCCCAGCATTTT

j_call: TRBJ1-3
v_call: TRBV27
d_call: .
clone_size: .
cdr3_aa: CASSWGPSGNTIYF
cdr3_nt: TGTGCCAGCAGTTGGGGGCCCTCTGGAAACACCATATATTTT

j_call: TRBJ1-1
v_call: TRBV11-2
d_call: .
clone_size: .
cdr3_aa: CASSLLGPGPPTEAFF
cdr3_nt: TGTGCCAGCAGCTTACTAGGCCCGGGTCCTCCCACTGAAGCTTTCTTT

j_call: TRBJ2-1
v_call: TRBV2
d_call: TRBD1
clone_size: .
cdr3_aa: CASRATGTGGDEQFF
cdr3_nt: TGTGCCAGCAGGGCAACCGGGACAGGGGGCGATGAGCAGTTCTTC

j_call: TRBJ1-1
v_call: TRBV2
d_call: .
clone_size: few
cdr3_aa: CANGGGGTEAFF
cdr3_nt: TGTGCCAACGGTGGGGGAGGCACTGAAGCTTTCTTT